What follows are 14 T cell receptor beta chains derived from one specimen sequenced in a study of CD8 T cells in ankylosing spondylitis. General observations from the study: Eight highly homologous variants formed a TCR beta motif that appeared characteristic of ankylosing spondylitis blood.

TCRdb called the 5' RACE reads again in MiXCR, with one record for every CDR3 protein. The data hold 650,000 to 800,000 distinct CDR3 sequences, with 15% to 20% observed a single time. Their antigens are not known. Sample: blood, either unsorted or a sorted T cell fraction (not recorded which). The receptor source for this set is a male donor with ankylosing spondylitis.

This clonotype was counted only a few times. V gene TRBV28 combines with J gene TRBJ2-5; D gene ambiguous. Germline V gene lookup returns CDR1 MDHEN and CDR2 SYDVKM. CDR3 length equals 14 residues. The ends were cut back, 7 bases at V and 6 bases at J, with 18 bases in the middle. DNA of the CDR3: TGTGCCAGCACCCTTGGGGTGGGTAGAAAGACCCAGTACTTC. It translates to CASTLGVGRKTQYF.

Note on this clonotype: The junction departs from the called germline gene at one end, perhaps through a read error. V and J are TRBV6-4 and TRBJ2-1; a weak D match, TRBD1 (5 bases). This CDR3 has 14 residues. Per the germline V gene, CDR1 is MRHNA and CDR2 is SNTAGT. CDR3 in DNA: TGTGCCAGCAGTGACGTGTCTCCCGGACACGGGTTAGTCTTC. Translation: CASSDVSPGHGLVF.

The CDR3 DNA reads TGCGCCAGCAGCTTGGGACAGCCCCGGAGCTCCTATAATTCACCCCTCCACTTT. Its protein product is CASSLGQPRSSYNSPLHF. V usage is TRBV5-1 and J usage is TRBJ1-6; D may be TRBD1 (5 bases). The CDR3 loop spans 18 amino acids. The V end lost 0 bases, the J end lost 0 bases, and 13 bases lay between the germline ends. Germline V lookup: CDR1 SGHRS, CDR2 YFSETQ.

This rearrangement joins TRBV7-3 to TRBJ2-7, with 9 bases aligning to TRBD1. V was clipped by 4 bases and J by 4 bases; unmatched bases: 8. CDR3 length: 15 amino acids. Germline V lookup: CDR1 SGHTA, CDR2 FQGTGA. The CDR3 DNA follows: TGTGCCAGCAGCTCTTTGCCGGGACAGGGTTACGAGCAGTACTTC. Protein sequence: CASSSLPGQGYEQYF.

The rearrangement links TRBV7-2 to TRBJ2-7; TRBD2 agrees at 14 bases. With 5 bases clipped from V and 6 bases from J, the junction kept 6 bases outside the gene matches. The CDR3 runs to 15 residues. CDR1 SGHTA and CDR2 FQGNSA come from the germline V gene. The CDR3 DNA reads as TGTGCCAGCAGCCGACTAGCGGGGGGGACTGTCGAGCAGTACTTC. It codes for CASSRLAGGTVEQYF.

The chain combines TRBV5-6 with TRBJ2-1; 12 positions agree with TRBD2. This CDR3 spans 15 amino acids. Looked up from germline, CDR1 is SGHDT and CDR2 is YYEEEE. The V gene end was trimmed by 6 bases and the J gene end by 5 bases; junction bases not matched to a gene: 6. The CDR3 coding sequence is TGTGCCAGCAACCAACTAGCGGGAGGACACAATGAGCAGTTCTTC. It specifies CASNQLAGGHNEQFF.

V usage is TRBV12-3 or TRBV12-4 and J usage is TRBJ2-1; D might be TRBD2 (6 bases). Deletions cut 7 bases from V and 6 bases from J, with 19 bases between. The CDR3 runs 15 residues. CDR3 sequence (DNA): TGTGCCAGCACCGGCGGCGGGAACTATCGCAATGAGCAGTTCTTC. Residues: CASTGGGNYRNEQFF.

This rearrangement joins TRBV20-1 to TRBJ1-1; no clear D. V lost 1 base, J lost 3 bases, and 6 bases lay in between. Germline V CDR1 and CDR2: DFQATT, SNEGSKA (reference sequence). The CDR3 runs 12 residues. CDR3 DNA sequence: TGCAGTGCTAGAGCGGGAGACACTGAAGCTTTCTTT. This encodes CSARAGDTEAFF.

This clonotype was detected a few times. V gene TRBV7-2 combines with J gene TRBJ2-1; the match to TRBD2 covers 7 bases. The germline V gene has CDR1 SGHTA and CDR2 FQGNSA. This CDR3 is 14 amino acids long. The V gene end was trimmed by 6 bases and the J gene end by 7 bases; junction bases not matched to a gene: 9. The CDR3 DNA reads TGTGCCAGCAGGCTGATTGGGGGGGGGAATGAGCAGTTCTTC. As protein: CASRLIGGGNEQFF.

The V call is TRBV20-1, the J call TRBJ1-1; D might be TRBD1 (5 bases). The CDR3 sequence is 11 residues long. With 4 bases removed from V and 7 bases from J, the gap between germline ends came to 10 bases. Germline V gives CDR1 DFQATT, CDR2 SNEGSKA (reference sequence). As DNA, the CDR3 is TGCAGTGCTACCAGACAGTTTGAAGCTTTCTTT. It translates to CSATRQFEAFF.

This clonotype showed up just a few times. This chain connects TRBV4-2 to TRBJ2-5, with 10 bases aligning to TRBD2. Trimming at V came to 1 base and at J to 5 bases, leaving 7 bases not matched to a gene. Germline V gene lookup returns CDR1 LGHNA and CDR2 YNFKEQ. The CDR3 totals 16 residues. The CDR3 is CASSQGASGGEETQYF. The CDR3 bases are TGTGCCAGCAGCCAAGGGGCTAGCGGGGGAGAGGAGACCCAGTACTTC.

V usage is TRBV12-3 or TRBV12-4 and J usage is TRBJ1-1; D unclear. Trimming stripped 3 bases from V and 3 bases from J, with 11 bases between. The CDR3 sequence is 14 residues long. CDR3 DNA: TGTGCCAGCAGTTTTAGTGTCGGAGACACTGAAGCTTTCTTT. Amino acids: CASSFSVGDTEAFF.

This clonotype was counted between two and nine times. This sequence joins TRBV12-3 or TRBV12-4 and TRBJ2-7, with TRBD1 matching 7 bases. V lost 2 bases and J lost 9; bases outside the gene matches: 7. This CDR3 is built from 13 residues. CDR3 amino acids: CASSLKGASVQYF. In DNA, the CDR3 is TGTGCCAGCAGTTTAAAGGGGGCATCTGTGCAGTACTTC.

This clonotype was seen at least ten times. The V call is TRBV12-3 or TRBV12-4, the J call TRBJ1-1; D ambiguous. The CDR3 covers 16 residues. The V and J ends lost 6 bases and 3 bases respectively, with 20 bases between them. This CDR3 reads CASSLPPSDEDTEAFF. The CDR3, as DNA: TGTGCCAGCAGCTTACCCCCCTCTGACGAGGACACTGAAGCTTTCTTT.